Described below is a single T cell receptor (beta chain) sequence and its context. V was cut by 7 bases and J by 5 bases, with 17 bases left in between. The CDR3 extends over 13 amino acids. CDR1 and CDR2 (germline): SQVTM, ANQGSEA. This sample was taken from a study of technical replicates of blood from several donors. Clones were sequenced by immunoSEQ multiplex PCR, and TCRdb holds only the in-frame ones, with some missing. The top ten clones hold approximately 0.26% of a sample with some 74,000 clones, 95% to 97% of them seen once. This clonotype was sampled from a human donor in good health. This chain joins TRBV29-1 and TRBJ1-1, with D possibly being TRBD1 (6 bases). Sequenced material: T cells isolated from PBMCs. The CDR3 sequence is CSATRGSVTEAFF. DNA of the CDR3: TGCAGCGCCACGAGGGGGTCGGTTACTGAAGCTTTCTTT.